Each of the 22 T cell receptor beta chains below was sequenced from the same sample in a study of T cell responses to AZD1222 COVID-19 vaccine (TCRdb year 2021). Library method: the immunoSEQ multiplex PCR assay. The clones in this table, taken by TCRdb from immuneACCESS, are in-frame only. Not every clone is retained; where verified, under half of the shortfall comes from an unresolved V gene, and the cause of the rest is unknown. The sample includes more than 110,000 clones, with approximately 93% observed a single time. Of the sample, about 5.1% is held by the ten largest clones. Interpreted using the paper, the time point label stands for: baseline before first vaccination. Sequenced here: peripheral blood, sampled on day 0 of AZD1222 vaccination. Receptor source: an adult in good health.

The chain links TRBV15 to TRBJ2-1, with 8 bases fitting TRBD1. The CDR3 is made up of 15 amino acids. CDR1 is LNHNV, CDR2 YYDKDF, per germline (reference sequence). J lost 5 bases, V lost 0 bases, and 3 bases had no gene match. The CDR3 here is CATSRDRTGNNEQFF. The CDR3 coding sequence is TGTGCCACCAGCAGAGATCGGACAGGGAACAATGAGCAGTTCTTC.

V is TRBV6-5 and J is TRBJ1-1; TRBD1 is a possible D gene (6 bases). Germline CDR1 MNHEY, CDR2 SVGAGI. This CDR3 spans 12 amino acids. With 6 bases removed from V and 5 bases from J, the gap between germline ends came to 10 bases. The CDR3 DNA follows: TGTGCCAGCAGCCCACAGGGTACTGAAGCTTTCTTT. As protein: CASSPQGTEAFF.

The chain links TRBV25-1 to TRBJ1-4; 9 nucleotides line up with TRBD1. The CDR3 has 15 amino acids. The junction had 6 bases not matched to a gene; V was cut back by 2 bases and J by 8 bases. Germline values: CDR1 MGHDK, CDR2 SYGVNS. The CDR3 nucleotides are TGTGCCAGCAGTGAAGGACAGGGGCGCGGGGAAAAACTGTTTTTT. Amino acids: CASSEGQGRGEKLFF.

As regards this clone: Other DNA sequences in the same sample also yield this CDR3. The chain is built from TRBV5-1 and TRBJ1-2; D not certain. Germline CDR1 reads SGHRS; CDR2 reads YFSETQ. The CDR3 spans 14 residues. Trimming removed 1 base at V and 6 bases at J, with 13 bases between. CDR3 in DNA: TGCGCCAGCAGCTTGAGAGCAGGTTTAAATGGCTACACCTTC. Protein product: CASSLRAGLNGYTF.

The V and J genes are TRBV27 and TRBJ1-2; perhaps TRBD1 as D (6 bases). Germline values: CDR1 MNHEY, CDR2 SMNVEV (reference sequence). This CDR3 has 17 residues. V dropped 0 bases and J dropped 5 bases, with 19 bases sitting between them. This CDR3 is CASSLSWEAGHPYGYTF. DNA of the CDR3: TGTGCCAGCAGTTTATCGTGGGAGGCGGGACACCCGTATGGCTACACCTTC.

The rearrangement links TRBV30 to TRBJ1-2, with 10 bases lining up with TRBD1. The CDR3 is made up of 12 amino acids. Germline V lookup: CDR1 GTSNPN, CDR2 SVGIG (reference sequence). The trim removed 6 bases at V and 6 bases at J, leaving 4 bases unmatched. CDR3 loop: CACFGTGDGYTF. The CDR3 DNA reads TGTGCCTGCTTTGGGACAGGGGATGGCTACACCTTC.

This clone was observed a few times. The chain couples TRBV6-1 to TRBJ1-5; TRBD1 agrees at 7 bases. This CDR3 is 14 amino acids long. Germline V CDR1 and CDR2: MNHNS, SASEGT. Trimming at V came to 3 bases and at J to 8 bases, leaving 7 bases not matched to a gene. Here the CDR3 reads CASSDPGTVEPQHF. The CDR3 DNA reads TGTGCCAGCAGTGACCCCGGGACAGTCGAGCCCCAGCATTTT.

The gene calls are TRBV28 and TRBJ2-7; 14 bases align to TRBD2. There are 17 residues in the CDR3. Germline loops: CDR1 MDHEN, CDR2 SYDVKM. V lost 5 bases, J lost 5 bases, and 11 bases stayed unmatched. The CDR3 here is CASSPSLGLAGGDEQYF. CDR3 coding DNA: TGTGCCAGCAGTCCGTCCCTTGGACTAGCGGGAGGAGACGAGCAGTACTTC.

The chain employs TRBV3-1 (or the pseudogene TRBV3-2) and TRBJ1-1; a weak D match, TRBD1 (5 bases). CDR1 is LGHDT and CDR2 is YNNKEL in the germline V gene (reference sequence). The CDR3 totals 16 residues. V was cut by 1 base and J by 4 bases, with 16 bases left in between. The CDR3 loop is CASSQGGVRPPTEAFF. CDR3 in DNA: TGTGCCAGCAGCCAAGGGGGGGTACGGCCCCCCACTGAAGCTTTCTTT.

This clone was detected only once. The chain links TRBV29-1 to TRBJ2-7; D is unresolved. The V and J ends lost 4 bases and 3 bases respectively, with 13 bases between them. The germline CDR1 and CDR2 sequences are SQVTM and ANQGSEA. CDR3 size: 13 residues. The CDR3 spells CSVATHISYEQYF. The CDR3 coding sequence is TGCAGCGTTGCGACACATATCAGCTACGAGCAGTACTTC.

V is TRBV25-1 and J is TRBJ2-6; D unclear. CDR3 length equals 14 residues. Germline V gene lookup returns CDR1 MGHDK and CDR2 SYGVNS. Deletions cut 5 bases from V and 0 bases from J, with 5 bases between. CDR3 nucleotides: TGTGCCAGCAGTTGGGGCTCTGGGGCCAACGTCCTGACTTTC. Translating gives CASSWGSGANVLTF.

The V call is TRBV28, the J call TRBJ2-3; maybe TRBD1 (5 bases). V dropped 4 bases and J dropped 2 bases, with 19 bases sitting between them. This CDR3 is 17 amino acids long. Germline CDR1 and CDR2: MDHEN and SYDVKM. CDR3 loop: CASSYLYGHNSTDTQYF. The CDR3 bases are TGTGCCAGCAGTTATTTGTACGGACACAACTCCACAGATACGCAGTATTTT.

The V and J genes are TRBV19 and TRBJ1-5; D remains unclear. This CDR3 has 14 amino acids. Germline CDR1 is LNHDA and CDR2 is SQIVND (reference sequence). The V end was cut by 3 bases, the J end by 7 bases, with 13 bases between. CDR3 nucleotide sequence: TGTGCCAGTAGTATCCCGGGGAGCGGCCAGCCCCAGCATTTT. This gives the protein CASSIPGSGQPQHF.

V and J are TRBV30 and TRBJ2-2; D is unclear. CDR3 length equals 12 residues. The ends were cut back, 2 bases at V and 2 bases at J, with 3 bases in the middle. In germline, CDR1 is GTSNPN, CDR2 SVGIG (reference sequence). The CDR3 loop is CAWSTNTGELFF. The CDR3 coding sequence is TGTGCCTGGAGTACTAACACCGGGGAGCTGTTTTTT.

This chain links TRBV5-1 with TRBJ2-2, with a weak D call TRBD2 (5 bases). Germline assignment: CDR1 SGHRS and CDR2 YFSETQ. The CDR3 consists of 15 residues. Trimming took off 0 bases at V and 5 bases at J, with 11 bases between the two ends. This chain's CDR3 is CASSLAPWRTGELFF. The CDR3 DNA sequence: TGCGCCAGCAGCTTGGCCCCCTGGAGGACCGGGGAGCTGTTTTTT.

CDR3 sequence reads: CAWSVQGARNTIYF. The CDR3 DNA is TGTGCCTGGAGTGTGCAGGGGGCGAGGAACACCATATATTTT. The genes are TRBV30 and TRBJ1-3; 8 bases are a match to TRBD1. Germline V CDR1 and CDR2: GTSNPN, SVGIG (reference sequence). The V gene end was trimmed by 0 bases and the J gene end by 7 bases; junction bases not matched to a gene: 5. The length of the CDR3 is 14 residues.

The gene calls are TRBV6-5 and TRBJ1-2, with 8 bases identical to TRBD1. This CDR3 is built from 15 residues. With 7 bases clipped from V and 7 bases from J, the junction kept 14 bases outside the gene matches. Germline-derived CDR1 and CDR2 are MNHEY and SVGAGI. The CDR3 region is CASTPLDRVRGGYTF. Written as DNA, the CDR3 is TGTGCCAGCACTCCCTTGGACAGGGTGAGAGGTGGCTACACCTTC.

The chain recombines TRBV12-5 with TRBJ2-3; D possibly corresponds to TRBD2 (6 bases). Germline loops: CDR1 LGHNT, CDR2 FRNRAP. This CDR3 has 16 amino acids. V shed 5 bases and J shed 0 bases, with 15 bases lying between them. CDR3 region: CASGPLAGLSTDTQYF. The CDR3 DNA reads TGTGCTAGTGGTCCCCTGGCGGGACTGAGCACAGATACGCAGTATTTT. The full variable domain, rest sourced from reference TRBV12-5 and TRBJ2-3, is DARVTQTPRHKVTEMGQEVTMRCQPILGHNTVFWYRQTMMQGLELLAYFRNRAPLDDSGMPKDRFSAEMPDATLATLKIQPSEPRDSAVYFCASGPLAGLSTDTQYFGPGTRLTVL.

J is TRBJ1-2 and V is TRBV27; D might be TRBD1 (5 bases). The V and J ends lost 5 bases and 8 bases respectively, with 15 bases between them. Germline CDR1 is MNHEY and CDR2 is SMNVEV (reference sequence). The CDR3 loop spans 13 amino acids. CDR3 in DNA: TGTGCCAGCAGTACATCAGGGTCAGGCGGCTACACCTTC. Translating gives CASSTSGSGGYTF.

V gene TRBV6-1 combines with J gene TRBJ1-4; D unclear. Per germline, CDR1 MNHNS and CDR2 SASEGT. Trimming removed 1 base from V and 0 bases from J, with 6 bases in between. The length of the CDR3 is 15 residues. The CDR3 is CASSEGHATNEKLFF. For the CDR3, the DNA is TGTGCCAGCAGTGAAGGACATGCAACTAATGAAAAACTGTTTTTT.

As concerns this clone: One junction end does not reproduce the germline sequence, and a read error may be involved. The chain has TRBV7-7 and TRBJ2-1; possibly TRBD1 for D (6 bases). Germline CDR1 and CDR2: SSHAT and FNYEAQ (reference sequence). The CDR3 has 15 amino acids. Here the CDR3 reads CASSSPLDSNNEQFF. The CDR3 DNA sequence: TGTGCTAGCAGCTCCCCACTGGACAGCAACAATGAGCAGTTCTTC.

The chain combines TRBV7-9 with TRBJ2-7; 7 bases align to TRBD2. The CDR3 is 16 residues long. Germline V gives CDR1 SEHNR, CDR2 FQNEAQ (reference sequence). The junction had 10 bases not matched to a gene; V was cut back by 5 bases and J by 0 bases. The CDR3 protein is CASSDPTSRGSYEQYF. The CDR3, as DNA: TGTGCCAGCAGCGATCCGACTAGCCGGGGCTCCTACGAGCAGTACTTC.